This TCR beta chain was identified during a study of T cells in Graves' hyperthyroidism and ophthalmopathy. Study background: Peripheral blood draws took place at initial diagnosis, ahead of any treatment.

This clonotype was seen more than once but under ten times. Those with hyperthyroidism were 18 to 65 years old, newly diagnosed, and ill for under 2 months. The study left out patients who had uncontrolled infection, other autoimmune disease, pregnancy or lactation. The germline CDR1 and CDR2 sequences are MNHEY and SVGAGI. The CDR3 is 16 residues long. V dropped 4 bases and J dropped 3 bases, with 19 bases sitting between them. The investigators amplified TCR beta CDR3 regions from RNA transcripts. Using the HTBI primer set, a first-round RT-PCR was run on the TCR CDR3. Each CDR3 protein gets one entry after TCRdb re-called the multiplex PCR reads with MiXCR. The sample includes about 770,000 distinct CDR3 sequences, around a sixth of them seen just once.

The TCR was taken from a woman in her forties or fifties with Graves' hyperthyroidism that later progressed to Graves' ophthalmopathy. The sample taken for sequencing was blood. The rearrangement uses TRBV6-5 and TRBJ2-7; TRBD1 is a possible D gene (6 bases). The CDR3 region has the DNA TGTGCCAGCAGTTCTCATACCATGACAGGAGACTACGAGCAGTACTTC. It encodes CASSSHTMTGDYEQYF.